This section outlines one T cell receptor beta chain sequence together with its context. This clonotype was observed a few times. The antigen it recognizes is unknown. This may stem from a read error, because a much larger clone lies one nucleotide away. The CDR3 spans 14 residues, from the cysteine through the phenylalanine. The CDR3 DNA has 42 bases and is translated from base 1. Taken from the germline V gene, the CDR1 and CDR2 loops are ENHRY and SYGVKD. These data come from a study (dated by TCRdb to the mid-2010s). Regarding the research as a whole: The study examined whether tumor-infiltrating Tregs in breast cancer are drawn from blood Tregs or arise in situ by conversion from other CD4+ T cell subsets.

What the authors observed across the whole study: The greatest overlap of tumor-infiltrating Treg TCR alpha and beta sequences was with tumor naive CD4+ T cells, followed next by blood naive CD4+ T cells. The larger-cohort validation was restricted to a single TCR beta V-J rearrangement rather than whole repertoires. The TCR gene usage of tumor memory CD4+ T cells clustered together with blood and lymph node memory CD4+ cells and with lymph node naive CD4+ cells.

Amplification of full-length TCR variable regions was done by 5' RACE PCR using constant-region reverse primers, and this step was followed by semi-nested PCR with Nested Universal Primer A. The ReliaPrep RNA Cell Miniprep System was used to extract total RNA, which was then reverse transcribed into 5'RACE-ready cDNA with the SMARTer RACE 5'/3' Kit. An Illumina MiSeq was used to sequence the full-length TCR alpha and beta libraries, which had been barcoded with multiplex adaptors. The paper's processing steps were these. Sequencing data were pooled across the five patients for each of nine subset-tissue groups and compared by unsupervised clustering of TCR gene usage. The Morisita-Horn index, with shared sequences weighted by their contribution to each repertoire, was used to calculate repertoire similarity. In TCRdb, the public reads were trimmed at Q25 with fastp and aligned with MiXCR, with productive beta chains retained. Each record represents a unique CDR3 protein, reported with the most common genes and DNA among its rows. V and J calls and clone size were set by TCRdb, not the authors. The sample table lists some 11,000 distinct CDR3 sequences, more than 15% of them with a count of one. 3% to 4% of the sample comes from the top ten.

Tregs were isolated as CD4+CD25+CD127-/low cells. Tregs, naive and memory CD4+ T cells from tumor, blood and ipsilateral draining lymph nodes of roughly 5 breast cancer patients underwent full-length TCR alpha and beta sequencing. Tumor tissue, along with lymph nodes from ipsilateral axillary dissection, was perfused with PBS, minced, and then digested using collagenase I and hyaluronidase. Ficoll density gradient centrifugation was used to isolate mononuclear cells from lymph nodes or from roughly 51 ml of peripheral blood. Sorted cell populations were confirmed by FACS to exceed 90% purity. This sequence originates from a female donor with breast cancer. The chain joins TRBV10-3 to TRBJ2-7, and 11 junctional nucleotides match TRBD2. Sequencing input: Tregs sorted from a lymph node. The CDR3 protein sequence reads: CASSELAGVDEQYF. In nucleotide form, the sequence is TGTGCCAGCAGTGAACTAGCGGGAGTAGACGAGCAGTACTTC.